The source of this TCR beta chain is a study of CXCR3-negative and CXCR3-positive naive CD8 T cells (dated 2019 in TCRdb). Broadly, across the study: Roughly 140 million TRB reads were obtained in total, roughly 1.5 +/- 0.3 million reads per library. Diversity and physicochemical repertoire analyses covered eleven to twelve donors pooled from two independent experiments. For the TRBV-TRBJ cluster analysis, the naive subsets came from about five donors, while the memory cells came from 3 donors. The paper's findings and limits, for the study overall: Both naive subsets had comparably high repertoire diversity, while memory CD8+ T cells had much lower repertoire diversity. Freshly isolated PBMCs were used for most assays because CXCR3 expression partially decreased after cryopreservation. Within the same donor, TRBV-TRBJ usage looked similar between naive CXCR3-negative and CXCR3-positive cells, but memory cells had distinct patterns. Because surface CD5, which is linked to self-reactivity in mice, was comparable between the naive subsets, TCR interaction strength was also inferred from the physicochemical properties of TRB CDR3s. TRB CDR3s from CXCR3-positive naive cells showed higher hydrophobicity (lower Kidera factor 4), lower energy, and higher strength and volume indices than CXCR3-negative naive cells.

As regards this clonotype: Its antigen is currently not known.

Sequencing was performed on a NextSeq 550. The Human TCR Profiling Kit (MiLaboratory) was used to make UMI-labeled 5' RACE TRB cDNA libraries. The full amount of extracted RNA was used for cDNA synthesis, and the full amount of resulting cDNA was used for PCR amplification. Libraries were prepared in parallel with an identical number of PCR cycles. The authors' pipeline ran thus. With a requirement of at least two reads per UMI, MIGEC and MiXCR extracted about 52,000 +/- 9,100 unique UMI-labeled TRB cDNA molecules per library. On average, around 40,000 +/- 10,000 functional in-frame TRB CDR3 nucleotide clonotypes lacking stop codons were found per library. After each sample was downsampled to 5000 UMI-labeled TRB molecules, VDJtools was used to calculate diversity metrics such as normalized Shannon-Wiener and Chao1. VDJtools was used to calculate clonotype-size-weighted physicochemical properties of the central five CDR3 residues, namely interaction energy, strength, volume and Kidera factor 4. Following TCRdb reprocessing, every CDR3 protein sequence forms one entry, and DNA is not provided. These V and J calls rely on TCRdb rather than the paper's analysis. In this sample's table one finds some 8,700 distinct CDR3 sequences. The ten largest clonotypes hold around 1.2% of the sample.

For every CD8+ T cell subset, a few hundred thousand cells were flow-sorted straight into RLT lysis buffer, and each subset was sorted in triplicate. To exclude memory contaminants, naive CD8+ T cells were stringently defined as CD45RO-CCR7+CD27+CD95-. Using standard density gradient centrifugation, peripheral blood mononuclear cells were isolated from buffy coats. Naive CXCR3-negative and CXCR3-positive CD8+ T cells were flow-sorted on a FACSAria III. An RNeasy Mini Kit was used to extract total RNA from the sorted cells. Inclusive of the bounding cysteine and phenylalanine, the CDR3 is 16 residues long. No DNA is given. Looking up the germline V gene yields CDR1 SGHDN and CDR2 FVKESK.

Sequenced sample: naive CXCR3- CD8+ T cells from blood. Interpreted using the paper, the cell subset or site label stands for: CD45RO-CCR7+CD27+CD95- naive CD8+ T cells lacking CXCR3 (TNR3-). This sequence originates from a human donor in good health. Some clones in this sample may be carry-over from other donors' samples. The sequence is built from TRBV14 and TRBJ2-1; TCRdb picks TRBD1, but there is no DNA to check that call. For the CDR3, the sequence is CASSQGWGGSYNEQFF. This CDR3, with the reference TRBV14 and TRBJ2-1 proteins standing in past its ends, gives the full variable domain EAGVTQFPSHSVIEKGQTVTLRCDPISGHDNLYWYRRVMGKEIKFLLHFVKESKQDESGMPNNRFLAERTGGTYSTLKVQPAELEDSGVYFCASSQGWGGSYNEQFFGPGTRLTVL.